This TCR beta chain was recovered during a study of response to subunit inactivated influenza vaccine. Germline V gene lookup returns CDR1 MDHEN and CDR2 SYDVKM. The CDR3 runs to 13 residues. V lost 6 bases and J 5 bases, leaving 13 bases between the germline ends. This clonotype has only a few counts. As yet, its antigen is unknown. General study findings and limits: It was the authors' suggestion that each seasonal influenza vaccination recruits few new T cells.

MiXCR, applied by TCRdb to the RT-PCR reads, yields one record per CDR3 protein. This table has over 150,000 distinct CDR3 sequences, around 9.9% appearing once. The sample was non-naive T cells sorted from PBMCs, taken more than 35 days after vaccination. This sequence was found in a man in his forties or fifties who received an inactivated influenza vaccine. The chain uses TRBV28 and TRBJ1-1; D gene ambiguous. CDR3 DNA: TGTGCCAGCAGCATCATGGGGAATACTGAAGCTTTCTTT. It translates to CASSIMGNTEAFF.